The 23 T cell receptor beta chains below come from one sample, sequenced in a study of shared clonotypes between healthy human individuals. CD45RO negativity and positive selection for CCR7 defined naive CD8 cells, a population that excluded terminally differentiated effector memory CD45RA+ cells. Sequencing used immunoSEQ multiplex PCR; TCRdb keeps in-frame clones, though not all of them. The sample lists approximately 590,000 clones; 95% to 96% were seen once. The sequenced sample was naive CD8+ T cells sorted from blood. The receptors originated from a woman in her 30s in good health.

The gene calls are TRBV19 and TRBJ2-7; D gene uncertain. V was cut by 0 bases and J by 5 bases, with 20 bases left in between. The CDR3 is made up of 17 amino acids. The germline CDR1 and CDR2 sequences are LNHDA and SQIVND (reference sequence). The CDR3 bases are TGTGCCAGTAGTATAGAGATAAGACACCAAGAGTTCAACGAGCAGTACTTC. Protein product: CASSIEIRHQEFNEQYF. Looking up the rest from reference TRBV19 and TRBJ2-7 gives the full variable domain: DGGITQSPKYLFRKEGQNVTLSCEQNLNHDAMYWYRQDPGQGLRLIYYSQIVNDFQKGDIAEGYSVSREKKESFPLTVTSAQKNPTAFYLCASSIEIRHQEFNEQYFGPGTRLTVT.

This rearrangement joins TRBV6-1 to TRBJ1-1; no definite D call. The germline V and J ends were trimmed by 3 bases and 7 bases, with 9 bases remaining between them. There are 12 residues in the CDR3. Germline V CDR1 and CDR2: MNHNS, SASEGT. The chain's CDR3 is CASSDIGGEAFF. The DNA for the CDR3 is TGTGCCAGCAGTGACATCGGCGGTGAAGCTTTCTTT.

The chain uses TRBV9 and TRBJ2-7, with TRBD2 as a possible D gene (6 bases). CDR3 length: 18 residues. The germline gives CDR1 SGDLS, CDR2 YYNGEE. Trimming left V 3 bases short and J 2 bases short, with 24 bases between. The CDR3 coding sequence is TGTGCCAGCAGCGCCTCCCAACTGGGGCGGGAACACCCCTACGAGCAGTACTTC. This gives the protein CASSASQLGREHPYEQYF.

This clone has more than one count but fewer than ten. V is TRBV7-9 and J is TRBJ2-7, with TRBD1 matching 8 bases. With V trimmed by 7 bases and J by 3 bases, 5 bases remained unmatched. The germline gives CDR1 SEHNR, CDR2 FQNEAQ (reference sequence). The length of the CDR3 is 13 residues. The CDR3 coding sequence is TGTGCCAGCACCGGACAGGGTTTCTACGAGCAGTACTTC. Translated: CASTGQGFYEQYF.

V gene TRBV6-4 combines with J gene TRBJ1-1; possible D gene TRBD1, 5 bases. Trimming shortened V by 8 bases and J by 4 bases, and 8 bases separated the two germline ends. This CDR3 is 11 amino acids long. From germline, CDR1 is MRHNA and CDR2 SNTAGT. CDR3 residues: CASGGSTEAFF. In DNA form, the CDR3 reads TGTGCCAGCGGGGGTTCCACTGAAGCTTTCTTT.

This clone was seen only once. The chain is built from TRBV13 and TRBJ2-2; 11 bases agree with TRBD1. CDR1 is PRHDT and CDR2 is FYEKMQ in the germline V gene (reference sequence). With V trimmed by 6 bases and J by 8 bases, 8 bases remained unmatched. The CDR3 spans 15 residues. CDR3 sequence (DNA): TGTGCCAGCAGTTTTGGACAGGGGGCTTATGGGGAGCTGTTTTTT. It yields the protein CASSFGQGAYGELFF.

The chain combines TRBV6-4 with TRBJ2-2; D could derive from TRBD1 or TRBD2 (6 bases each). Trimming took off 9 bases at V and 3 bases at J, with 23 bases between the two ends. This CDR3 comprises 17 residues. Germline values: CDR1 MRHNA, CDR2 SNTAGT. CDR3 amino acids: CARRGTWVADYTGELFF. In DNA, the CDR3 is TGTGCCAGGAGGGGGACGTGGGTAGCGGATTACACCGGGGAGCTGTTTTTT.

This clone was recorded only once. The chain carries TRBV2 and TRBJ2-1, with D unclear. Germline loops: CDR1 SNHLY, CDR2 FYNNEI. Trimming took 4 bases from V and 0 from J, leaving 7 bases between them. The CDR3 consists of 14 residues. The CDR3 DNA sequence: TGTGCCAGCAGTGCGGGTAACTCCTACAATGAGCAGTTCTTC. Protein product: CASSAGNSYNEQFF.

V gene TRBV5-4 combines with J gene TRBJ1-1; TRBD1 matches 7 bases. The length of the CDR3 is 16 residues. J was trimmed by 0 bases and V by 0 bases; bases with no gene match: 5. Looked up from germline, CDR1 is SGHNT and CDR2 is YYREEE (reference sequence). The CDR3 coding sequence is TGTGCCAGCAGCTTGGGTTCGAGGGGGCTGAACACTGAAGCTTTCTTT. Amino acid sequence: CASSLGSRGLNTEAFF.

The chain recombines TRBV4-1 with TRBJ2-5; D remains unclear. The germline V and J ends were trimmed by 0 bases and 2 bases, with 10 bases remaining between them. The germline V gene encodes CDR1 MGHRA and CDR2 YSYEKL. CDR3 length: 15 amino acids. In nucleotides, the CDR3 is TGCGCCAGCAGCCAAGAGTCCAGCCCGCAAGAGACCCAGTACTTC. It codes for CASSQESSPQETQYF.

CDR3: CASSFSRHNEQFF. In DNA, the CDR3 is TGTGCCAGCAGCTTTTCGCGGCACAATGAGCAGTTCTTC. The chain has TRBV7-2 and TRBJ2-1; D is unresolved. Trimming stripped 3 bases from V and 5 bases from J, with 8 bases between. Germline V CDR1 and CDR2: SGHTA, FQGNSA. The CDR3 is 13 amino acids.

Note on this clone: Other DNA sequences within the sample encode an identical CDR3. This chain connects TRBV6-5 to TRBJ1-1; D is unclear. This CDR3 has 13 amino acids. CDR1 and CDR2 from the germline V gene are MNHEY and SVGAGI. V was shortened by 0 bases and J by 0 bases, with 2 bases between the two germline ends. The CDR3 sequence: CASSYSMNTEAFF. In DNA, the CDR3 is TGTGCCAGCAGTTACTCTATGAACACTGAAGCTTTCTTT.

On this clone: Other nucleotide sequences in the sample specify the same CDR3. V and J are TRBV19 and TRBJ2-1; D is possibly TRBD1 (5 bases). V lost 0 bases and J lost 0, with 6 bases in between. CDR3 length equals 15 residues. Germline CDR1 and CDR2: LNHDA and SQIVND (reference sequence). CDR3 nucleotide sequence: TGTGCCAGTAGTATAGATCAGGGCTCCTACAATGAGCAGTTCTTC. This sequence encodes CASSIDQGSYNEQFF.

The chain couples TRBV4-1 to TRBJ2-7; 8 nucleotides align to TRBD1. This CDR3 comprises 16 residues. V was pared by 1 base and J by 0 bases, with 5 bases of the junction left unmatched. Germline CDR1 is MGHRA and CDR2 is YSYEKL. CDR3 sequence (DNA): TGCGCCAGCAGCCAAGGACAGGGGCCGAGCTCCTACGAGCAGTACTTC. Amino acids: CASSQGQGPSSYEQYF.

The genes are TRBV2 and TRBJ2-2, with 11 bases matching TRBD2. CDR3 length: 18 amino acids. Germline lookup yields CDR1 SNHLY and CDR2 FYNNEI. Trimming took 5 bases from V and 4 from J; bases not matched to a gene: 12. CDR3 coding DNA: TGTGCCAGCAGTCCCGGGACTAGCGGACCCGGGGTCACCGGGGAGCTGTTTTTT. It specifies CASSPGTSGPGVTGELFF.

The J gene is TRBJ2-1, the V gene TRBV4-1; 7 bases fit TRBD2. Germline CDR1 reads MGHRA; CDR2 reads YSYEKL. V lost 1 base and J lost 8; bases outside the gene matches: 14. This CDR3 is built from 17 residues. CDR3: CASSQGPSSGRAYEQFF. CDR3 coding DNA: TGCGCCAGCAGCCAAGGACCCTCTAGCGGCAGGGCCTATGAGCAGTTCTTC.

The rearrangement uses TRBV27 and TRBJ2-7; D might be TRBD1 (5 bases). The CDR3 runs 14 residues. CDR1 is MNHEY and CDR2 is SMNVEV in the germline V gene (reference sequence). V was shortened by 4 bases and J by 6 bases, with 16 bases between the two germline ends. As DNA, the CDR3 is TGTGCCAGCAGTTCGATAACAGGCTCTTCCGAGCAGTACTTC. Residues: CASSSITGSSEQYF.

Only a few counts were recorded for this clone. The chain couples TRBV14 to TRBJ1-1; D is uncertain. The CDR3 consists of 11 residues. The germline V gene has CDR1 SGHDN and CDR2 FVKESK. V was clipped by 4 bases and J by 3 bases, with 3 bases between them. The chain's CDR3 is CASSPHTEAFF. The CDR3 nucleotides are TGTGCCAGCAGCCCCCACACTGAAGCTTTCTTT. Using reference TRBV14 and TRBJ1-1 for the parts outside the CDR3, the full variable domain is EAGVTQFPSHSVIEKGQTVTLRCDPISGHDNLYWYRRVMGKEIKFLLHFVKESKQDESGMPNNRFLAERTGGTYSTLKVQPAELEDSGVYFCASSPHTEAFFGQGTRLTVV.

Turning to this clone: A much larger clone is a single base away; this may be a read error. The sample contains more than one DNA sequence encoding this CDR3. This sequence joins TRBV9 and TRBJ2-7; 11 nucleotides match TRBD1. J gave up 4 bases and V 3 bases, and 3 bases lay outside the gene matches. Germline CDR1 SGDLS, CDR2 YYNGEE. CDR3 size: 14 residues. The CDR3 nucleotides are TGTGCCAGCAGCGCCGGGACAGGGGGTTACGAGCAGTACTTC. It translates to CASSAGTGGYEQYF.

This clone was seen once. CDR3 in amino acids: CASSIRGIEAFF. The CDR3 nucleotides read TGTGCCAGTAGTATTCGGGGTATTGAAGCTTTCTTT. This sequence joins TRBV19 and TRBJ1-1, with D hard to call. The CDR3 has 12 amino acids. V shed 3 bases and J shed 7 bases, with 9 bases lying between them. Germline V gives CDR1 LNHDA, CDR2 SQIVND (reference sequence).

This sequence joins TRBV7-9 and TRBJ2-7; tentative D call: TRBD2 (6 bases). The V gene lost 1 base and the J gene lost 4 bases, with 17 bases spanning the gap. CDR1 and CDR2 (germline): SEHNR, FQNEAQ (reference sequence). This CDR3 region has 16 residues. This chain's CDR3 is CASSLGLGGPIYEQYF. In DNA, the CDR3 is TGTGCCAGCAGCTTAGGTCTGGGAGGACCAATTTACGAGCAGTACTTC. The full variable domain, with the rest looked up from reference TRBV7-9 and TRBJ2-7, is DTGVSQNPRHKITKRGQNVTFRCDPISEHNRLYWYRQTLGQGPEFLTYFQNEAQLEKSRLLSDRFSAERPKGSFSTLEIQRTEQGDSAMYLCASSLGLGGPIYEQYFGPGTRLTVT.

The J gene is TRBJ2-1, the V gene TRBV5-1, with D uncertain. The CDR3 runs 12 residues. The V end was cut by 0 bases, the J end by 8 bases, with 6 bases between. In germline, CDR1 is SGHRS, CDR2 YFSETQ. CDR3 in DNA: TGCGCCAGCAGCTTGGGGCCCCATGAGCAGTTCTTC. Amino acid sequence: CASSLGPHEQFF.

The chain uses TRBV28 and TRBJ1-1; D remains unclear. V was clipped by 6 bases and J by 1 base, with 15 bases between them. Germline V gene data show CDR1 as MDHEN and CDR2 as SYDVKM. The CDR3 totals 15 residues. The CDR3 region has the DNA TGTGCCAGCAGCCCTTTCGACGGAACGAACACTGAAGCTTTCTTT. This codes for CASSPFDGTNTEAFF. Combining the CDR3 with reference TRBV28 and TRBJ1-1 gives the whole variable domain DVKVTQSSRYLVKRTGEKVFLECVQDMDHENMFWYRQDPGLGLRLIYFSYDVKMKEKGDIPEGYSVSREKKERFSLILESASTNQTSMYLCASSPFDGTNTEAFFGQGTRLTVV.